Below, one TCR beta chain is given with its context. The sample originates from a study of shared clonotypes between healthy human individuals. Generated by immunoSEQ multiplex PCR, the TCRdb table keeps only in-frame clones and is missing some. The table lists under 2.5 million clones, roughly 90% of them singletons, with approximately 0.4% in the top ten. V dropped 7 bases and J dropped 6; count of bases not matched to a gene: 8. The CDR3 loop spans 14 amino acids. Per the germline V gene, CDR1 is LNHDA and CDR2 is SQIVND (reference sequence). The sample taken for sequencing was naive CD4+ T cells from PBMCs. Indicated subset: CD45RA+ positively selected. The sequence came from a man in his late teens or twenties in good health. Some clones in this sample may be carry-over from other donors' samples. The gene calls are TRBV19 and TRBJ1-5; 8 bases fit TRBD1. The CDR3, as DNA: TGTGCCAGTACCACCGGACAGGGAAGTCAGCCCCAGCATTTT. Its translation is CASTTGQGSQPQHF.